This T cell receptor beta chain was obtained from a study of CD8 T cells in Susac syndrome. Study as a whole: The sequenced Susac syndrome patients comprised six with active disease and fewer than 10 in remission. When blood was collected, patients with Susac syndrome were therapy-naive, were taking corticosteroids, or were receiving intravenous immunoglobulin alone.

Both CD4+ and CD8+ T cells were negatively isolated, and TEMRA cells underwent FACS enrichment. RNA, at about 0.45 to 1 ug, was reverse transcribed with random hexamers. Amplification of TCR beta CDR3 was carried out by immunoSEQ multiplex PCR, which covered 54 Vbeta and 13 Jbeta segments. One entry per CDR3 protein, called by TCRdb with MiXCR from the immunoSEQ multiplex PCR reads. The data contain some 190,000 distinct CDR3 sequences, approximately 94% of them singletons. This CDR3 is 13 amino acids long. The V end was cut by 4 bases, the J end by 1 base, with 7 bases between. The germline V gene has CDR1 LGHDT and CDR2 YNNKEL (reference sequence).

The chain combines TRBV3-1 with TRBJ1-2; D gene uncertain. The TCR comes from a human donor with Susac syndrome. The sample was CD4+ T cells from PBMCs. The CDR3 nucleotides read TGTGCCAGCAGCCTCGGCTTTAACTATGGCTACACCTTC. Amino acids: CASSLGFNYGYTF.